This T cell receptor (beta chain) appears in the sequencing data of a study of blood T cells in healthy people across ages (dated by TCRdb to the mid-2010s). Regarding the research as a whole: In model experiments, template switching captured about one uniquely barcoded TCR beta cDNA molecule for every two T cells. The study measured age-related changes in TCR beta repertoire diversity using deep sequencing normalized with unique cDNA molecular identifiers. Donors were grouped into four age groups: young (average 16 years), middle-aged (over 35), aged (around 60) and long-lived (about 89). To avoid experimental bias, donors of different ages were spread randomly across the sequencing lanes. The study analyzed two additional independent replicas of 1 million unique cDNA reads from the same blood draw for two donors, one aged 18 to 30 and one aged 80 or older.

Libraries came from 5' RACE. The instrument was an Illumina HiSeq 2500. A second 7 to 11 cycle PCR used a sample-barcoded 5' primer and a J-beta primer mix. A unique molecular identifier was introduced onto each TCR beta cDNA molecule by a template-switch 5' adaptor carrying 12 random nucleotides. Each sample yielded at least 3 million CDR3-containing paired-end reads. The Mint cDNA synthesis kit, primed by a TRBC-specific oligonucleotide, was used to synthesize first-strand cDNA from all RNA. Following uracil-DNA glycosylase treatment, all cDNA underwent a first 18-cycle PCR with the universal primers M1SS and BC2_uni_R. From the authors' description of their analysis: Each sample was normalized by randomly selecting 1 million high-quality reads, each carrying a distinct molecular identifier. Instead of being binned into consensus sequences, reads that shared molecular identifiers were thrown out. MiTCR, with a Q25 quality threshold and the strictest error-elimination algorithm, was used for CDR3 identification, clonotype clustering and error correction. A nonparametric unseen species model with Euler transformation was used to estimate lower-bound total TCR beta diversity. The public sequencing data were trimmed at Q25 with fastp and processed into clonotypes with MiXCR by TCRdb, which kept only in-frame beta chains. Identical CDR3 protein sequences are pooled into one entry, listed with their most common genes and DNA. TCRdb assigned the V and J calls; the authors' analysis was not used. This sample lists some 700,000 distinct CDR3 sequences; about 40% were detected once. Clones ranked in the top ten supply more than 20% of the sample.

Donors were about 36 systemically healthy Caucasian individuals from Russia aged roughly 6 to 90 years. Each donor gave around 9 milliliters of peripheral blood, collected into EDTA-treated Vacutainer tubes. PBMCs were isolated by Ficoll-Paque density-gradient centrifugation, with at least 6.5 million obtained per sample. Total RNA, at least 5.5 micrograms per sample, was extracted from PBMCs with Trizol reagent. The percentages of naive CD45RAhigh/CD27high T cells were determined by flow cytometry on a PBMC aliquot from every donor. Reading from cysteine to phenylalanine, the CDR3 counts 14 amino acids. CDR3 DNA only is kept here, 42 bases in frame from base 1. Trimming takes 3 bases from V and 6 bases from J, and the germline ends sit 15 bases apart. CDR1 and CDR2 are read off the germline V gene as SQVTM and ANQGSEA. Findings and caveats that apply to the study as a whole: Since profiling was done on bulk unsorted PBMCs, naive and antigen-experienced compartments could not be conclusively compared. Observed TCR beta diversity per million T cells fell roughly linearly with age, and a significant reduction was already apparent by age approximately 40. Because the CMV infection status of the donors was unknown, age-related changes in expanded clonotypes may potentially have been confounded. A strong correlation was found between observed TCR beta diversity and the percentage of naive T cells measured by flow cytometry. Total diversity estimates from one million sequenced T cells were considered lower bounds and underestimates. Compared with the aged group, more naive CD4+ T cells, fewer expanded clones and increased TCR diversity were shown by the long-lived group, suggesting age selection.

For this clonotype: The clone's antigen remains unknown. No quality values exist for individual bases; no much larger clone is one base distant.

The sequence is built from TRBV29-1 and TRBJ2-1, with TRBD2 as a weak D call on 5 bases. This clonotype originated in a woman aged 55-75 years in good health. The specimen sequenced was blood. At the DNA level, the sequence is TGCAGCGTTGATCCAGCGGAAACCTTCAATGAGCAGTTCTTC. The resulting protein is CSVDPAETFNEQFF.